This TCR beta chain comes out of a study of CXCR3-negative and CXCR3-positive naive CD8 T cells. The CDR3 contains 12 residues. Germline V CDR1 and CDR2: SEHNR, FQNEAQ (reference sequence). UMI-labeled 5' RACE TRB cDNA libraries were prepared from the cells. From its re-call of the 5' RACE reads, TCRdb lists each CDR3 protein once, without DNA. The table lists over 45,000 distinct CDR3 sequences. Sequenced: naive CXCR3- CD8+ T cells from blood. Subset reported: CD45RO-CCR7+CD27+CD95- naive CD8+ T cells lacking CXCR3 (TNR3-). This sequence originates from a human donor in good health. Some clones in this sample may be carry-over from other donors' samples. This chain connects TRBV7-9 to TRBJ2-3; TCRdb picks TRBD2, but there is no DNA to check that call. This chain's CDR3 is CASRDLRDTQYF.